The 27 T cell receptor beta chains below come from one sample, sequenced in a study of human T cells and chemical hapten exposure. Using its own MiXCR run on the RACE reads, TCRdb lists one record per CDR3 protein. Among nearly 110,000 distinct CDR3 sequences, 12% were seen once, and the ten largest hold 1.6%. Time point given: pre-sensitization, week 0. Treatment specified: therapeutic diphenylcyclopropenone sensitization with weekly scalp DPC. The material sequenced was whole blood, taken in connection with sensitization to the hapten diphenylcyclopropenone (DPC). The receptors originated from a woman aged 45-60 years with alopecia areata. Some clones in this sample may be carry-over from other donors' samples.

This clonotype came up a few times. This sequence joins TRBV5-1 and TRBJ1-4; D uncertain. CDR1 is SGHRS and CDR2 is YFSETQ in the germline V gene. Trimming pared 0 bases from V and 8 bases from J, leaving 11 bases between. CDR3 length: 14 amino acids. CDR3 region: CASSLEQTPEKLFF. The CDR3 coding sequence is TGCGCCAGCAGCTTGGAACAGACTCCCGAAAAACTGTTTTTT.

The chain employs TRBV28 and TRBJ2-5; 7 bases align to TRBD2. This CDR3 is 14 amino acids long. CDR1 MDHEN and CDR2 SYDVKM come from the germline V gene. V lost 7 bases, J lost 4 bases, and 9 bases stayed unmatched. Here the CDR3 DNA reads TGTGCCAGCACTGAGCGGGGAAGGGTAGAGACCCAGTACTTC. This gives the protein CASTERGRVETQYF.

This clonotype was counted many times. V and J are TRBV29-1 and TRBJ1-1, with 8 nucleotides matching TRBD1. The CDR3 is 14 amino acids. V lost 7 bases, J lost 4 bases, and 11 bases stayed unmatched. Germline V gene sequence: CDR1 SQVTM, CDR2 ANQGSEA. In DNA form, the CDR3 reads TGCAGCGCTAGGACAGGGCTTGCTGGCACTGAAGCTTTCTTT. This translates into CSARTGLAGTEAFF.

This clonotype has a handful of counts. This chain links TRBV12-3 or TRBV12-4 with TRBJ2-3; 10 positions match TRBD2. The CDR3 covers 16 residues. The V segment lost 7 bases and the J segment 0 bases; nucleotides outside the gene matches: 7. CDR3 DNA: TGTGCCAGCAAGCCCTCGACTAGCGGGAGCACAGATACGCAGTATTTT. Protein: CASKPSTSGSTDTQYF.

The rearrangement joins TRBV27 to TRBJ2-3; D uncertain. The CDR3 is 13 residues long. From germline, CDR1 is MNHEY and CDR2 SMNVEV (reference sequence). The V gene lost 6 bases and the J gene lost 1 base, with 8 bases spanning the gap. CDR3 loop: CASRLTGTDTQYF. As DNA, the CDR3 is TGTGCCAGCAGACTTACGGGCACAGATACGCAGTATTTT.

The chain is built from TRBV7-2 and TRBJ1-6, with D uncertain. The CDR3 runs 15 residues. In germline, CDR1 is SGHTA, CDR2 FQGNSA. Trimming pared 7 bases from V and 4 bases from J, leaving 14 bases between. CDR3 protein: CASTPGRIYNSPLHF. CDR3 bases: TGTGCCAGCACCCCAGGCAGGATTTATAATTCACCCCTCCACTTT.

The table lists this clonotype with many counts. The chain joins TRBV24-1 to TRBJ2-5; D not certain. The CDR3 sequence is 14 residues long. CDR1 KGHDR and CDR2 SFDVKD come from the germline V gene. Trimming removed 4 bases from V and 5 bases from J, with 13 bases in between. The CDR3 spells CATSEPGPLETQYF. The CDR3, as DNA: TGTGCCACCAGTGAACCTGGGCCTCTTGAGACCCAGTACTTC.

Ten or more counts support this clonotype. The chain recombines TRBV20-1 with TRBJ2-1, with TRBD2 matching over 12 bases. The CDR3 length is 14 residues. Trimming cost V 5 bases and J 7 bases; bases outside gene matches: 6. The germline V gene encodes CDR1 DFQATT and CDR2 SNEGSKA (reference sequence). This CDR3 reads CSAPGLAGTNEQFF. DNA for the CDR3: TGCAGTGCTCCCGGACTAGCGGGAACGAATGAGCAGTTCTTC.

The sample holds a few counts of this clonotype. The chain has TRBV12-3 or TRBV12-4 and TRBJ2-3; 9 positions match TRBD1. Trimming removed 6 bases from V and 10 bases from J; junction bases left unmatched: 5. There are 12 residues in the CDR3. The CDR3 reads CASSGQGWSQYF. The CDR3 nucleotides are TGTGCCAGCAGCGGACAGGGGTGGTCGCAGTATTTT.

In this sample, this clonotype turned up many times. This chain links TRBV6-1 with TRBJ2-1; TRBD1 matches 9 bases. The trim removed 6 bases at V and 8 bases at J, leaving 5 bases unmatched. CDR1 is MNHNS and CDR2 is SASEGT in the germline V gene. The CDR3 is made up of 13 amino acids. CDR3 amino acids: CASSSDRGYEQFF. CDR3 nucleotides: TGTGCCAGCAGCTCGGACAGGGGATATGAGCAGTTCTTC.

This clonotype was counted many times. The rearrangement links TRBV29-1 to TRBJ2-3, with D possibly TRBD2 on 5 matching bases. Per the germline V gene, CDR1 is SQVTM and CDR2 is ANQGSEA. V lost 1 base and J 5 bases, leaving 25 bases between the germline ends. The CDR3 has 18 residues. The DNA of the CDR3 is TGCAGCGTTGAAGGTAGCTCCTCAGCACTAGGGAAGATAGATACGCAGTATTTT. Residues: CSVEGSSSALGKIDTQYF.

This chain links TRBV7-8 with TRBJ2-3; D gene unclear. Germline V lookup: CDR1 SGHVS, CDR2 FQNEAQ. This CDR3 is built from 14 residues. V lost 1 base and J 0 bases, leaving 5 bases between the germline ends. The CDR3 nucleotides read TGTGCCAGCAGCTTAGAGGTTAGCACAGATACGCAGTATTTT. The encoded protein is CASSLEVSTDTQYF.

Ten or more counts support this clonotype. The chain has TRBV2 and TRBJ2-3, with D possibly TRBD2 on 5 matching bases. The CDR3 is made up of 16 amino acids. Per the germline V gene, CDR1 is SNHLY and CDR2 is FYNNEI. The V and J ends lost 6 bases and 5 bases respectively, with 21 bases between them. The CDR3 sequence is CASRSSPGLSGDTQYF. CDR3 coding DNA: TGTGCCAGCAGGTCTTCACCAGGACTTAGTGGAGATACGCAGTATTTT. The full variable domain, its missing parts supplied by reference TRBV2 and TRBJ2-3, is EPEVTQTPSHQVTQMGQEVILRCVPISNHLYFYWYRQILGQKVEFLVSFYNNEISEKSEIFDDQFSVERPDGSNFTLKIRSTKLEDSAMYFCASRSSPGLSGDTQYFGPGTRLTVL.

The chain couples TRBV7-2 to TRBJ2-5; tentatively, D is TRBD2 (6 bases). Trimming removed 5 bases from V and 5 bases from J, with 12 bases in between. The germline V gene encodes CDR1 SGHTA and CDR2 FQGNSA. The CDR3 totals 13 residues. CDR3 loop: CASSKDYLETQYF. CDR3 in DNA: TGTGCCAGCAGCAAGGACTATCTGGAGACCCAGTACTTC. The full variable domain, with the rest looked up from reference TRBV7-2 and TRBJ2-5, is GAGVSQSPSNKVTEKGKDVELRCDPISGHTALYWYRQSLGQGLEFLIYFQGNSAPDKSGLPSDRFSAERTGGSVSTLTIQRTQQEDSAVYLCASSKDYLETQYFGPGTRLLVL.

The gene calls are TRBV12-3 or TRBV12-4 and TRBJ1-1, with D uncertain. This CDR3 has 14 amino acids. V lost 5 bases to trimming and J lost 2 bases, with 12 bases between them. CDR3 coding DNA: TGTGCCAGCAGTCCCCGGCGAATAAACACTGAAGCTTTCTTT. This encodes CASSPRRINTEAFF.

This clonotype has a count of ten or more. The chain recombines TRBV28 with TRBJ1-5; D gene ambiguous. V was pared by 8 bases and J by 4 bases, with 9 bases between. Looked up from germline, CDR1 is MDHEN and CDR2 is SYDVKM. The CDR3 is made up of 12 amino acids. CDR3: CASRGGNQPQHF. For the CDR3, the DNA is TGTGCCAGCCGGGGAGGAAATCAGCCCCAGCATTTT.

This clonotype was recorded at least ten times. DNA for the CDR3: TGTGCCACCAGCGGGGAAGGGGGGTCGTCTCATCGCAATCAGCCCCAGCATTTT. Translating it yields CATSGEGGSSHRNQPQHF. V usage is TRBV15 and J usage is TRBJ1-5, with D tentatively TRBD1 (6 bases). CDR1 is LNHNV and CDR2 is YYDKDF in the germline V gene (reference sequence). CDR3 size: 18 residues. V was pared by 5 bases and J by 2 bases, with 22 bases between.

This clonotype showed up many times. This rearrangement joins TRBV5-1 to TRBJ1-4; D is uncertain. Trimming took off 1 base at V and 7 bases at J, with 14 bases between the two ends. Germline V CDR1 and CDR2: SGHRS, YFSETQ. This CDR3 comprises 15 residues. CDR3 nucleotide sequence: TGCGCCAGCAGCTTGACCATCGTTCGTGGTGAAAAACTGTTTTTT. Its translation is CASSLTIVRGEKLFF.

The table lists this clonotype with a few counts. The V call is TRBV18, the J call TRBJ2-3, with D tentatively TRBD1 (5 bases). The CDR3 runs 15 residues. V was pared by 2 bases and J by 2 bases, with 11 bases between. CDR1 is KGHSH and CDR2 is LQKENI in the germline V gene. CDR3 nucleotides: TGTGCCAGCTCACCAAGACTGACAGCCACAGATACGCAGTATTTT. Encoded protein: CASSPRLTATDTQYF.

This clonotype was found a few times. V gene TRBV28 combines with J gene TRBJ1-3; possibly TRBD1 for D (6 bases). V dropped 6 bases and J dropped 0 bases, with 18 bases sitting between them. Looked up from germline, CDR1 is MDHEN and CDR2 is SYDVKM. There are 17 residues in the CDR3. CDR3 nucleotides: TGTGCCAGCAGGTCCACGGGGGCAAGCCGCTCTGGAAACACCATATATTTT. Its translation: CASRSTGASRSGNTIYF. Filled out from reference TRBV28 and TRBJ1-3, the complete variable domain reads DVKVTQSSRYLVKRTGEKVFLECVQDMDHENMFWYRQDPGLGLRLIYFSYDVKMKEKGDIPEGYSVSREKKERFSLILESASTNQTSMYLCASRSTGASRSGNTIYFGEGSWLTVV.

This clonotype was counted a few times. V usage is TRBV12-3 or TRBV12-4 and J usage is TRBJ2-3, with D perhaps TRBD1 (6 bases). With 7 bases removed from V and 0 bases from J, the gap between germline ends came to 14 bases. CDR3 length: 15 residues. The CDR3 protein is CASTSYRASTDTQYF. The CDR3 coding sequence is TGTGCCAGCACCTCTTACAGGGCTAGCACAGATACGCAGTATTTT.

The rearrangement uses TRBV3-1 and TRBJ2-5, with 12 bases lining up with TRBD1. The junction had 18 bases not matched to a gene; V was cut back by 3 bases and J by 7 bases. CDR3 length: 19 amino acids. Germline V gives CDR1 LGHDT, CDR2 YNNKEL (reference sequence). The CDR3 here is CASSQRDRGLQSQEGTQYF. The CDR3 DNA follows: TGTGCCAGCAGCCAGAGGGACAGGGGGCTCCAATCCCAAGAAGGGACCCAGTACTTC.

This chain joins TRBV20-1 and TRBJ1-1, with D maybe TRBD1 (6 bases). The V end was cut by 6 bases, the J end by 4 bases, with 24 bases between. The germline V gene encodes CDR1 DFQATT and CDR2 SNEGSKA (reference sequence). This CDR3 contains 16 residues. The CDR3 spells CSANFLGGAVATEAFF. CDR3 bases: TGCAGTGCAAACTTTCTCGGGGGCGCGGTCGCCACTGAAGCTTTCTTT.

This clonotype was seen more than once but under ten times. This sequence joins TRBV7-9 and TRBJ2-7, with 7 bases identical to TRBD1. CDR3 length: 16 amino acids. CDR1 and CDR2 (germline): SEHNR, FQNEAQ (reference sequence). V lost 6 bases, J lost 0 bases, and 11 bases stayed unmatched. CDR3 DNA: TGTGCCAGCAGAAAAACCGGGACAGCACTCTCCTACGAGCAGTACTTC. This encodes CASRKTGTALSYEQYF.

V gene TRBV28 combines with J gene TRBJ1-2, with D unclear. From germline, CDR1 is MDHEN and CDR2 SYDVKM. Trimming pared 2 bases from V and 4 bases from J, leaving 5 bases between. CDR3 length equals 12 residues. The CDR3 nucleotides read TGTGCCAGCAGTTTAGAGGGCTATGGCTACACCTTC. Translation gives CASSLEGYGYTF.

The genes are TRBV18 and TRBJ1-6, with a possible D match to TRBD1 (5 bases). CDR1 is KGHSH and CDR2 is LQKENI in the germline V gene. Deletions cut 2 bases from V and 9 bases from J, with 11 bases between. CDR3 size: 14 residues. The CDR3, as DNA: TGTGCCAGCTCACCAGACAGTAATCGTTCACCCCTCCACTTT. It yields the protein CASSPDSNRSPLHF.

This clonotype was detected ten times or more. The chain links TRBV20-1 to TRBJ2-7; 7 nucleotides match TRBD2. The CDR3 is 13 amino acids. The germline V gene encodes CDR1 DFQATT and CDR2 SNEGSKA (reference sequence). With 4 bases clipped from V and 0 bases from J, the junction kept 3 bases outside the gene matches. This chain's CDR3 is CSAISGGSYEQYF. The CDR3 DNA reads TGCAGTGCTATTTCGGGGGGCTCCTACGAGCAGTACTTC.